The source of this T cell receptor beta chain is a study of blood T cells in healthy people across ages. Findings and limits, study-wide: Higher diversity, along with more naive CD4+ cells, distinguished long-lived donors from aged donors.

Through a sample-barcoded 5' primer and a J-beta primer mix, a second PCR was run for about 6 to 11 cycles. TCRdb reprocessed the 5' RACE reads via MiXCR and lists one record per CDR3 protein. The table has about a million distinct CDR3 sequences, approximately 49% seen once. This CDR3 has 15 amino acids. Trimming stripped 7 bases from V and 1 base from J, with 15 bases between. A remark on this clonotype: Its antigen remains unidentified.

This clonotype was obtained from a man aged 25-40 years in good health. The rearrangement joins TRBV12-3 or TRBV12-4 to TRBJ2-3; no firm D call. Source material: blood. CDR3 in amino acids: CASNTDTTRTDTQYF. CDR3 in DNA: TGTGCCAGCAATACCGACACCACTCGCACAGATACGCAGTATTTT.